These 23 T cell receptor beta chains were sequenced from one sample in a study of human T cells and chemical hapten exposure. TCRdb fed the RACE reads into MiXCR, producing one record per CDR3 protein. The data hold approximately 84,000 distinct CDR3 sequences, with around a tenth observed a single time. The time point is: patch test 2, 6 weeks after DPC sensitization. Treatment described: therapeutic diphenylcyclopropenone sensitization with weekly scalp DPC. The sequencing here drew on whole blood, taken in connection with sensitization to the hapten diphenylcyclopropenone (DPC). Receptors originate from a man between 18 and 29 years old with alopecia areata. Some clones in this sample may be carry-over from other donors' samples.

This clonotype has more than one count but fewer than ten. This rearrangement joins TRBV6-4 to TRBJ2-1, with 12 bases lining up with TRBD2. This CDR3 region has 14 residues. Germline-derived CDR1 and CDR2 are MRHNA and SNTAGT. After removal of 4 bases from V and 6 bases from J, the junction contained 1 base not matched to a gene. CDR3: CASSASGGANEQFF. CDR3 DNA: TGTGCCAGCAGTGCTAGCGGGGGGGCCAATGAGCAGTTCTTC.

This clonotype has ten or more counts. V is TRBV5-1 and J is TRBJ1-5; no reliable D call. V was clipped by 0 bases and J by 2 bases, with 9 bases between them. CDR1 and CDR2 (germline): SGHRS, YFSETQ. CDR3 size: 15 residues. CDR3 sequence: CASSLEGFGNQPQHF. Here the CDR3 DNA reads TGCGCCAGCAGCTTGGAGGGTTTTGGCAATCAGCCCCAGCATTTT.

This clonotype came up a few times. In DNA, the CDR3 is TGTGCCAGCAGTTGGGGGGGCAATCAGCCCCAGCATTTT. Protein: CASSWGGNQPQHF. The V call is TRBV6-6, the J call TRBJ1-5, with D possibly matching TRBD1 (5 bases). The V and J ends lost 4 bases and 2 bases respectively, with 6 bases between them. From germline, CDR1 is MNHNY and CDR2 SVGAGI (reference sequence). This CDR3 contains 13 residues.

This clonotype was seen a few times. The chain combines TRBV7-6 with TRBJ2-3; 8 bases map to TRBD2. V was pared by 5 bases and J by 2 bases, with 12 bases of the junction left unmatched. The CDR3 runs 17 residues. Germline CDR1 is SGHVS and CDR2 is FNYEAQ. Written as DNA, the CDR3 is TGTGCCAGCAGCGTTCCCGGGACTAGGGGAGACACAGATACGCAGTATTTT. This sequence encodes CASSVPGTRGDTDTQYF.

V is TRBV27 and J is TRBJ2-7, with D possibly being TRBD2 (7 bases). CDR1 MNHEY and CDR2 SMNVEV come from the germline V gene (reference sequence). Trimming cost V 11 bases and J 3 bases, with 14 bases left between them. The CDR3 length is 12 residues. For the CDR3, the DNA is TGTGCCCGCGGGGGCCGGGACTACGAGCAGTACTTC. Residues: CARGGRDYEQYF.

In its sample, this clonotype was seen a few times. This chain joins TRBV5-1 and TRBJ2-7, with TRBD2 as a possible D gene (6 bases). Germline V CDR1 and CDR2: SGHRS, YFSETQ. The CDR3 is made up of 15 amino acids. V was trimmed by 4 bases and J by 6 bases, leaving 20 bases between them. The CDR3 loop is CASSRDFGQGGEQYF. CDR3 in DNA: TGCGCCAGCAGCCGGGACTTCGGGCAGGGCGGCGAGCAGTACTTC.

Many counts were recorded for this clonotype. This rearrangement joins TRBV4-3 to TRBJ2-7; 10 bases agree with TRBD1. V gave up 0 bases and J gave up 2 bases; unmatched junction bases: 16. The CDR3 has 20 residues. Germline CDR1 LGHNA, CDR2 YSLEER. CDR3 coding DNA: TGCGCCAGCAGCCAAGATTACTATTCAAAGACAGGGGGCGGAACCTACGAGCAGTACTTC. Its translation is CASSQDYYSKTGGGTYEQYF.

In its sample, this clonotype was seen a few times. This chain connects TRBV29-1 to TRBJ1-5; D not resolved. Looked up from germline, CDR1 is SQVTM and CDR2 is ANQGSEA. Between the trimmed V and J ends, which lost 4 bases and 3 bases, there was a span of 16 bases. This CDR3 region has 15 residues. The CDR3 region is CSVAFHGPPNQPQHF. The CDR3 nucleotides read TGCAGCGTTGCTTTTCATGGGCCCCCCAATCAGCCCCAGCATTTT.

This clonotype was observed at least ten times. DNA for the CDR3: TGCGCCAGCAGCCACATTGAGGCCCGCACAGATACGCAGTATTTT. Protein sequence: CASSHIEARTDTQYF. V is TRBV5-1 and J is TRBJ2-3; no firm D call. The germline V gene encodes CDR1 SGHRS and CDR2 YFSETQ. Trimming removed 4 bases at V and 1 base at J, with 13 bases between. The CDR3 has 15 residues.

The chain uses TRBV5-4 and TRBJ2-6; D remains unclear. V lost 2 bases to trimming and J lost 4 bases, with 10 bases between them. This CDR3 has 15 amino acids. Germline V gene lookup returns CDR1 SGHNT and CDR2 YYREEE (reference sequence). This CDR3 reads CASSFPQRGANVLTF. The CDR3 DNA reads as TGTGCCAGCAGCTTCCCCCAGAGGGGGGCCAACGTCCTGACTTTC. Full variable domain (remainder filled in from reference TRBV5-4 and TRBJ2-6): ETGVTQSPTHLIKTRGQQVTLRCSSQSGHNTVSWYQQALGQGPQFIFQYYREEENGRGNFPPRFSGLQFPNYSSELNVNALELDDSALYLCASSFPQRGANVLTFGAGSRLTVL.

This rearrangement joins TRBV7-2 to TRBJ2-5, with 8 bases fitting TRBD1. This CDR3 is 14 amino acids long. The ends lost 5 bases at V and 7 bases at J; junction bases unmatched: 9. Germline values: CDR1 SGHTA, CDR2 FQGNSA. The CDR3 sequence: CASSPTSQGGTQYF. DNA of the CDR3: TGTGCCAGCAGCCCGACTTCACAGGGGGGGACCCAGTACTTC. The full variable domain, completed using reference TRBV7-2 and TRBJ2-5, is GAGVSQSPSNKVTEKGKDVELRCDPISGHTALYWYRQSLGQGLEFLIYFQGNSAPDKSGLPSDRFSAERTGGSVSTLTIQRTQQEDSAVYLCASSPTSQGGTQYFGPGTRLLVL.

This clonotype occurred a few times. V and J are TRBV6-1 and TRBJ2-1, with TRBD2 as a possible D gene (5 bases). This CDR3 is built from 14 residues. Trimming took off 6 bases at V and 0 bases at J, with 9 bases between the two ends. Germline V lookup: CDR1 MNHNS, CDR2 SASEGT. In DNA, the CDR3 is TGTGCCAGCAGGTCAGCGGTCTCCTACAATGAGCAGTTCTTC. It encodes CASRSAVSYNEQFF.

This clonotype was recorded many times. The chain has TRBV5-1 and TRBJ2-3; D unresolved. The CDR3 length is 14 residues. Germline V gene lookup returns CDR1 SGHRS and CDR2 YFSETQ. V lost 0 bases, J lost 4 bases, and 9 bases lay in between. The CDR3 reads CASSLVSRADTQYF. The DNA for the CDR3 is TGCGCCAGCAGCTTGGTATCGCGTGCAGATACGCAGTATTTT.

This chain joins TRBV7-7 and TRBJ2-2, with TRBD1 matching over 8 bases. Germline-derived CDR1 and CDR2 are SSHAT and FNYEAQ (reference sequence). The trim removed 5 bases at V and 3 bases at J, leaving 5 bases unmatched. CDR3 size: 15 residues. Here the CDR3 DNA reads TGTGCCAGCAGCGCGGACAGGGCGGACACCGGGGAGCTGTTTTTT. Amino acid sequence: CASSADRADTGELFF.

This clonotype was seen more than once but under ten times. CDR3 bases: TGTGCCGTACGGGGGGGCAATCAGCCCCAGCATTTT. This encodes CAVRGGNQPQHF. The rearrangement joins TRBV28 to TRBJ1-5; D possibly corresponds to TRBD1 (5 bases). Germline V gene lookup returns CDR1 MDHEN and CDR2 SYDVKM. The V end lost 11 bases, the J end lost 2 bases, and 10 bases lay between the germline ends. There are 12 residues in the CDR3.

This clonotype has a handful of counts. The chain uses TRBV4-3 and TRBJ1-1; unclear D gene. The CDR3 runs to 14 residues. Germline assignment: CDR1 LGHNA and CDR2 YSLEER. Trimming stripped 1 base from V and 1 base from J, with 7 bases between. Here the CDR3 reads CASSQVQRNTEAFF. The CDR3 coding sequence is TGCGCCAGCAGCCAAGTTCAGCGGAACACTGAAGCTTTCTTT.

The genes are TRBV29-1 and TRBJ1-2; perhaps TRBD1 as D (6 bases). Per the germline V gene, CDR1 is SQVTM and CDR2 is ANQGSEA. Trimming removed 6 bases at V and 6 bases at J, with 20 bases between. The CDR3 totals 14 residues. Written as DNA, the CDR3 is TGCAGCGTCCTCTCGTATAGGGACATCCATGGCTACACCTTC. Protein sequence: CSVLSYRDIHGYTF. Supplemented by reference TRBV29-1 and TRBJ1-2, the full variable domain reads SAVISQKPSRDICQRGTSLTIQCQVDSQVTMMFWYRQQPGQSLTLIATANQGSEATYESGFVIDKFPISRPNLTFSTLTVSNMSPEDSSIYLCSVLSYRDIHGYTFGSGTRLTVV.

There are a few counts of this clonotype. The chain is built from TRBV6-5 and TRBJ1-1, with D perhaps TRBD1 (6 bases). From germline, CDR1 is MNHEY and CDR2 SVGAGI. The CDR3 runs 13 residues. Trimming stripped 2 bases from V and 4 bases from J, with 8 bases between. The CDR3 loop reads CASSYGGATEAFF. The CDR3, as DNA: TGTGCCAGCAGTTACGGGGGGGCCACTGAAGCTTTCTTT.

V and J are TRBV29-1 and TRBJ1-2, with 8 bases lining up with TRBD1. V dropped 4 bases and J dropped 6; count of bases not matched to a gene: 13. Per the germline V gene, CDR1 is SQVTM and CDR2 is ANQGSEA. The CDR3 length is 15 residues. The CDR3 DNA follows: TGCAGCGTTGGGTATTGGCAGGGGGCCCTAGATGGCTACACCTTC. Its translation is CSVGYWQGALDGYTF.

This clonotype was recorded many times. This chain uses TRBV5-5 with TRBJ2-4; D is unclear. Trimming took off 4 bases at V and 4 bases at J, with 15 bases between the two ends. Looked up from germline, CDR1 is SGHKS and CDR2 is YYEKEE (reference sequence). The CDR3 covers 15 residues. CDR3 in amino acids: CASSLPVVSKNIQYF. CDR3 coding DNA: TGTGCCAGCAGCCTCCCGGTAGTTTCGAAAAACATTCAGTACTTC.

This clonotype was observed many times. The CDR3 sequence: CASRPTGGSSYNSPLHF. The CDR3 nucleotides are TGTGCCAGCAGACCGACAGGGGGAAGCTCCTATAATTCACCCCTCCACTTT. The chain joins TRBV6-2 or TRBV6-3 to TRBJ1-6; 9 bases agree with TRBD1. After removal of 6 bases from V and 0 bases from J, the junction contained 6 bases not matched to a gene. Germline values: CDR1 MNHEY, CDR2 SVGEGT. The CDR3 totals 17 residues.

This clonotype was seen only a few times. This rearrangement joins TRBV6-5 to TRBJ2-7; possibly TRBD1 for D (7 bases). CDR1 is MNHEY and CDR2 is SVGAGI in the germline V gene. There are 15 residues in the CDR3. Deletions cut 1 base from V and 5 bases from J, with 15 bases between. The CDR3 DNA reads TGTGCCAGCAGTTACTTTGGCAGGGGGGCCGACGAGCAGTACTTC. Protein product: CASSYFGRGADEQYF.

This clonotype was recorded a few times. The V call is TRBV4-3, the J call TRBJ2-1; D gene uncertain. This CDR3 comprises 13 residues. The V end lost 0 bases, the J end lost 9 bases, and 9 bases lay between the germline ends. Germline V gene data show CDR1 as LGHNA and CDR2 as YSLEER. CDR3 nucleotide sequence: TGCGCCAGCAGCCAAGAGCGCGTGGGTGAGCAGTTCTTC. Residues: CASSQERVGEQFF.